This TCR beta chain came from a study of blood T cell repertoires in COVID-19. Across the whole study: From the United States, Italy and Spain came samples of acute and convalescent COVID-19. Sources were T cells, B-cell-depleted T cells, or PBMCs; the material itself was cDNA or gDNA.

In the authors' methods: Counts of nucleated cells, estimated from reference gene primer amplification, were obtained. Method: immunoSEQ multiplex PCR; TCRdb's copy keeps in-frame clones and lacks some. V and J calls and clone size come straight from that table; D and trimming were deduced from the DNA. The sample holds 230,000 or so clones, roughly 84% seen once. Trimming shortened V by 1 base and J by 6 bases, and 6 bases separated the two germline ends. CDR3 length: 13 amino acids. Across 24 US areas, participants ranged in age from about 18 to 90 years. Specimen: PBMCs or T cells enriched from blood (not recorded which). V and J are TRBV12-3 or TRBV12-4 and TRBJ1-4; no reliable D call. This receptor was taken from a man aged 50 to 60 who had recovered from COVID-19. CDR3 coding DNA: TGTGCCAGCAGTTTAGGCAGTTATGAAAAACTGTTTTTT. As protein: CASSLGSYEKLFF.